Described below is a single T cell receptor (beta chain) sequence and its context. These data are taken from a study of cytomegalovirus exposure and HLA in healthy donors. PCR was performed using 60 Vbeta and 13 Jbeta primers. Clones were read by immunoSEQ multiplex PCR, and TCRdb kept only the in-frame ones, dropping some. The sample includes 100,000 or so clones, about 80% of them seen just once. V was pared by 6 bases and J by 9 bases, with 12 bases of the junction left unmatched. CDR1 and CDR2 (germline): GTSNPN, SVGIG (reference sequence). This CDR3 has 15 residues. Sequenced input: PBMCs. The chain is built from TRBV30 and TRBJ2-1, with 12 bases matching TRBD2. The origin of this receptor is a man in his forties or fifties in good health and CMV-seropositive. CDR3 bases: TGTGCCTGCCGGGTGACTAGCGGGGGTCATTTTGAGCAGTTCTTC. It yields the protein CACRVTSGGHFEQFF.